Below, 30 T cell receptor beta chains from the same sample are listed, as sequenced in a study of CD8 T cells in Susac syndrome. Random-hexamer reverse transcription was applied to roughly 0.5 to 1 ug RNA. In TCRdb, the immunoSEQ multiplex PCR reads were re-called with MiXCR into one record per CDR3 protein. Found here are about 190,000 distinct CDR3 sequences, roughly 92% of them singletons; the top ten hold 0.1%. Material: CD4+ T cells from PBMCs. The receptor set was obtained from a human donor in good health.

The chain links TRBV29-1 to TRBJ2-6; D might be TRBD1 (5 bases). V was pared by 6 bases and J by 1 base, with 7 bases between. This CDR3 comprises 13 residues. Germline CDR1 and CDR2: SQVTM and ANQGSEA. This CDR3 reads CSVPGSGANVLTF. DNA of the CDR3: TGCAGCGTCCCAGGGTCTGGGGCCAACGTCCTGACTTTC.

The genes are TRBV6-2 or TRBV6-3 and TRBJ1-5; D gene uncertain. The CDR3 extends over 12 amino acids. V lost 7 bases and J lost 7, with 11 bases in between. Germline V gene lookup returns CDR1 MNHEY and CDR2 SVGEGT. The CDR3: CASMSGIQPQHF. In DNA form, the CDR3 reads TGTGCCAGCATGTCGGGGATACAGCCCCAGCATTTT.

The chain links TRBV7-2 to TRBJ1-1; no definite D call. Germline V gene lookup returns CDR1 SGHTA and CDR2 FQGNSA. Deletions cut 3 bases from V and 0 bases from J, with 11 bases between. The CDR3 covers 15 residues. CDR3 DNA: TGTGCCAGCAGCTTGTACGAGTGGCTGAACACTGAAGCTTTCTTT. Encoded protein: CASSLYEWLNTEAFF.

This chain uses TRBV6-1 with TRBJ2-2; D may be TRBD2 (5 bases). CDR1 and CDR2 (germline): MNHNS, SASEGT. V was pared by 5 bases and J by 1 base, with 8 bases between. This CDR3 has 14 residues. This chain's CDR3 is CASSIRENTGELFF. CDR3 DNA sequence: TGTGCCAGCAGTATCCGGGAGAACACCGGGGAGCTGTTTTTT.

J is TRBJ2-3 and V is TRBV7-2; 9 bases agree with TRBD2. CDR1 SGHTA and CDR2 FQGNSA come from the germline V gene. V dropped 0 bases and J dropped 0; count of bases not matched to a gene: 7. CDR3 length: 18 amino acids. CDR3 DNA: TGTGCCAGCAGCTTAGCAGCGGGGGGAGCGACTAGCACAGATACGCAGTATTTT. Translation: CASSLAAGGATSTDTQYF.

The chain employs TRBV5-1 and TRBJ2-1, with TRBD1 matching 7 bases. Germline CDR1 and CDR2: SGHRS and YFSETQ. Unmatched junction bases numbered 4, after V lost 4 bases and J lost 0 bases. The CDR3 spans 15 residues. CDR3 loop: CASSVGQSSYNEQFF. In DNA form, the CDR3 reads TGCGCCAGCAGCGTGGGACAGAGCTCCTACAATGAGCAGTTCTTC.

This clonotype occurred once. The V gene is TRBV29-1, the J gene TRBJ2-1; the match to TRBD2 covers 9 bases. V lost 3 bases, J lost 3 bases, and 0 bases stayed unmatched. The CDR3 has 13 residues. Germline V gene sequence: CDR1 SQVTM, CDR2 ANQGSEA. The CDR3 protein is CSVDSGGYNEQFF. The DNA for the CDR3 is TGCAGCGTTGATAGCGGGGGCTACAATGAGCAGTTCTTC.

The rearrangement uses TRBV20-1 and TRBJ2-1, with D tentatively TRBD2 (6 bases). The CDR3 spans 14 residues. The germline V gene encodes CDR1 DFQATT and CDR2 SNEGSKA (reference sequence). V was trimmed by 7 bases and J by 4 bases, leaving 17 bases between them. CDR3 nucleotide sequence: TGCAGTGTCCCATCCCCCGGGACTTACAATGAGCAGTTCTTC. It translates to CSVPSPGTYNEQFF.

V and J are TRBV4-2 and TRBJ1-1; 8 nucleotides agree with TRBD1. Germline lookup yields CDR1 LGHNA and CDR2 YNFKEQ. V shed 3 bases, J shed 5 bases, and the junction held 5 bases outside the gene matches. This CDR3 comprises 14 residues. DNA of the CDR3: TGTGCCAGCAGCCAGTTGGACAGGGTGACTGAAGCTTTCTTT. It yields the protein CASSQLDRVTEAFF.

In its sample, this clonotype was seen once. The chain uses TRBV2 and TRBJ1-6, with D unclear. The germline CDR1 and CDR2 sequences are SNHLY and FYNNEI. There are 13 residues in the CDR3. V lost 7 bases and J lost 7, with 11 bases in between. The CDR3 nucleotides are TGTGCCAGCATGTCTCTTGGGAATTCACCCCTCCACTTT. This sequence encodes CASMSLGNSPLHF.

The chain combines TRBV25-1 with TRBJ1-3; 8 nucleotides align to TRBD1. CDR1 is MGHDK, CDR2 SYGVNS, per germline. Unmatched junction bases numbered 4, after V lost 4 bases and J lost 5 bases. This CDR3 has 14 amino acids. CDR3 bases: TGTGCCAGCAGTGTTACAGGGGGTAGAAACACCATATATTTT. This sequence encodes CASSVTGGRNTIYF.

The V call is TRBV11-3, the J call TRBJ2-6; D is ambiguous. Germline V lookup: CDR1 SGHNT, CDR2 YENEEA. The V gene lost 1 base and the J gene lost 0 bases, with 4 bases spanning the gap. The CDR3 is made up of 15 amino acids. The CDR3 coding sequence is TGTGCCAGCAGCTTAGCGAGCTCTGGGGCCAACGTCCTGACTTTC. The encoded protein is CASSLASSGANVLTF.

The V gene is TRBV7-6, the J gene TRBJ2-3, with D possibly matching TRBD1 (6 bases). The CDR3 sequence is 13 residues long. Trimming pared 6 bases from V and 1 base from J, leaving 8 bases between. Germline CDR1 is SGHVS and CDR2 is FNYEAQ. The CDR3 loop reads CASRRTGTDTQYF. DNA of the CDR3: TGTGCCAGCAGGCGGACAGGCACAGATACGCAGTATTTT.

CDR3 in amino acids: CSAPSSGGTRLGSTDTQYF. The DNA of the CDR3 is TGCAGTGCACCCTCTAGCGGGGGAACACGTCTGGGTTCCACAGATACGCAGTATTTT. The rearrangement joins TRBV20-1 to TRBJ2-3; 10 bases map to TRBD2. V shed 6 bases, J shed 2 bases, and the junction held 20 bases outside the gene matches. Germline CDR1 reads DFQATT; CDR2 reads SNEGSKA (reference sequence). The CDR3 totals 19 residues.

This clonotype appeared once. This rearrangement joins TRBV12-3 or TRBV12-4 to TRBJ2-6; 13 nucleotides agree with TRBD2. The CDR3 has 18 residues. V lost 5 bases, J lost 0 bases, and 4 bases stayed unmatched. The CDR3 DNA is TGTGCCAGCAGTCGACTAGCGGGGGGCACCTCTGGGGCCAACGTCCTGACTTTC. This encodes CASSRLAGGTSGANVLTF.

The gene calls are TRBV3-1 and TRBJ2-2, with D uncertain. Germline V CDR1 and CDR2: LGHDT, YNNKEL (reference sequence). Trimming took 4 bases from V and 7 from J, leaving 4 bases between them. The CDR3 loop spans 11 amino acids. CDR3 sequence reads: CASSRVGELFF. CDR3 sequence (DNA): TGTGCCAGCAGCCGGGTCGGGGAGCTGTTTTTT.

The rearrangement joins TRBV7-2 to TRBJ2-5; 9 bases are a match to TRBD2. The CDR3 totals 15 residues. The germline V gene encodes CDR1 SGHTA and CDR2 FQGNSA. The V gene end was trimmed by 0 bases and the J gene end by 3 bases; junction bases not matched to a gene: 2. CDR3 in amino acids: CASSLAQRGEETQYF. The CDR3 DNA follows: TGTGCCAGCAGCTTAGCCCAGCGGGGGGAAGAGACCCAGTACTTC.

The V gene is TRBV12-3 or TRBV12-4, the J gene TRBJ1-2; 7 positions match TRBD1. CDR3 length: 14 amino acids. With 3 bases clipped from V and 2 bases from J, the junction kept 3 bases outside the gene matches. In DNA form, the CDR3 reads TGTGCCAGCAGTTTTCAGGGACAGAACTATGGCTACACCTTC. This sequence encodes CASSFQGQNYGYTF.

This chain joins TRBV7-9 and TRBJ2-3; 7 bases agree with TRBD1. Germline V lookup: CDR1 SEHNR, CDR2 FQNEAQ (reference sequence). The V segment lost 7 bases and the J segment 3 bases; nucleotides outside the gene matches: 4. The CDR3 contains 13 residues. In nucleotides, the CDR3 is TGTGCCAGCAACCGACAGGGTACAGATACGCAGTATTTT. This sequence encodes CASNRQGTDTQYF. The variable domain in full, completed from reference TRBV7-9 and TRBJ2-3, reads DTGVSQNPRHKITKRGQNVTFRCDPISEHNRLYWYRQTLGQGPEFLTYFQNEAQLEKSRLLSDRFSAERPKGSFSTLEIQRTEQGDSAMYLCASNRQGTDTQYFGPGTRLTVL.

The genes are TRBV4-1 and TRBJ2-1; 7 positions agree with TRBD2. Germline V gene sequence: CDR1 MGHRA, CDR2 YSYEKL. Trimming removed 0 bases from V and 10 bases from J; junction bases left unmatched: 9. This CDR3 region has 15 residues. The CDR3 DNA is TGCGCCAGCAGCCAAGATCTAGCGGTCCCGCGGGAGCAGTTCTTC. This codes for CASSQDLAVPREQFF.

The V gene is TRBV7-2, the J gene TRBJ1-5; D is unresolved. The germline CDR1 and CDR2 sequences are SGHTA and FQGNSA. The V end was cut by 1 base, the J end by 8 bases, with 9 bases between. This CDR3 is 13 amino acids long. For the CDR3, the DNA is TGTGCCAGCAGCTTAGGTACAGACAAGCCCCAGCATTTT. It is translated as CASSLGTDKPQHF.

The chain joins TRBV30 to TRBJ1-2; D perhaps matches TRBD1 (6 bases). V lost 2 bases and J 2 bases, leaving 15 bases between the germline ends. This CDR3 has 15 amino acids. The germline V gene encodes CDR1 GTSNPN and CDR2 SVGIG (reference sequence). CDR3 sequence (DNA): TGTGCCTGGAGTCATTTGAGGGGGGGGAACTATGGCTACACCTTC. This codes for CAWSHLRGGNYGYTF.

This chain connects TRBV6-5 to TRBJ2-5; no firm D call. The CDR3 is 15 residues long. V was pared by 8 bases and J by 1 base, with 17 bases between. CDR1 and CDR2 (germline): MNHEY, SVGAGI. CDR3 residues: CASSVDWSSQETQYF. CDR3 coding DNA: TGTGCCAGCTCCGTCGACTGGTCAAGCCAAGAGACCCAGTACTTC.

This clonotype was seen once. The chain carries TRBV27 and TRBJ1-2, with a tentative D call TRBD1 (6 bases). Deletions cut 5 bases from V and 2 bases from J, with 21 bases between. The CDR3 sequence is 17 residues long. Germline CDR1 MNHEY, CDR2 SMNVEV (reference sequence). In DNA, the CDR3 is TGTGCCAGCAGTCCTCAAAGAGGGGGGCAGAAGAACTATGGCTACACCTTC. Its translation: CASSPQRGGQKNYGYTF.

The chain combines TRBV7-8 with TRBJ1-5; TRBD1 matches at 7 bases. CDR1 and CDR2 (germline): SGHVS, FQNEAQ. V trimming: 3 bases; J trimming: 8 bases; junction bases outside the gene matches: 7. This CDR3 spans 14 amino acids. Written as DNA, the CDR3 is TGTGCCAGCAGCTTCTACAGGGGAGGGGAGCCCCAGCATTTT. Amino acid sequence: CASSFYRGGEPQHF.

The chain is built from TRBV12-3 or TRBV12-4 and TRBJ2-5; the D gene could be TRBD1 or TRBD2 (5 bases each). The CDR3 is 15 amino acids. Trimming cost V 0 bases and J 4 bases, with 12 bases left between them. CDR3 in amino acids: CASSLASVGGETQYF. The CDR3, as DNA: TGTGCCAGCAGTTTAGCCTCCGTTGGGGGAGAGACCCAGTACTTC.

A single count supports this clonotype. This chain joins TRBV7-9 and TRBJ1-5, with D perhaps TRBD1 (5 bases). The CDR3 is 15 residues long. The V end lost 4 bases, the J end lost 2 bases, and 12 bases lay between the germline ends. CDR1 is SEHNR, CDR2 FQNEAQ, per germline (reference sequence). CDR3 DNA: TGTGCCAGCAGCTACGAGACAGATGGCAATCAGCCCCAGCATTTT. Protein sequence: CASSYETDGNQPQHF.

This rearrangement joins TRBV3-1 to TRBJ1-2, with D possibly being TRBD1 (5 bases). Germline V lookup: CDR1 LGHDT, CDR2 YNNKEL (reference sequence). Between the trimmed V and J ends, which lost 3 bases and 6 bases, there was a span of 11 bases. The CDR3 is 13 residues long. As DNA, the CDR3 is TGTGCCAGCAGCCACCTCTTGGGGGATGGCTACACCTTC. Protein sequence: CASSHLLGDGYTF.

This clonotype was picked up a small number of times. V and J are TRBV12-3 or TRBV12-4 and TRBJ1-2; D not resolved. V dropped 3 bases and J dropped 4 bases, with 6 bases sitting between them. This CDR3 region has 12 residues. DNA for the CDR3: TGTGCCAGCAGTTTGGCGGGCTATGGCTACACCTTC. It is translated as CASSLAGYGYTF.

The sample holds one count of this clonotype. This sequence joins TRBV7-8 and TRBJ2-2, with TRBD2 matching over 11 bases. The germline V gene has CDR1 SGHVS and CDR2 FQNEAQ. Unmatched junction bases numbered 2, after V lost 2 bases and J lost 3 bases. The CDR3 covers 16 residues. The CDR3 is CASSLLAGGDTGELFF. The CDR3 DNA is TGTGCCAGCAGCTTACTAGCGGGGGGAGACACCGGGGAGCTGTTTTTT. Drawing the rest from reference TRBV7-8 and TRBJ2-2, the complete variable domain is GAGVSQSPRYKVAKRGQDVALRCDPISGHVSLFWYQQALGQGPEFLTYFQNEAQLDKSGLPSDRFFAERPEGSVSTLKIQRTQQEDSAVYLCASSLLAGGDTGELFFGEGSRLTVL.